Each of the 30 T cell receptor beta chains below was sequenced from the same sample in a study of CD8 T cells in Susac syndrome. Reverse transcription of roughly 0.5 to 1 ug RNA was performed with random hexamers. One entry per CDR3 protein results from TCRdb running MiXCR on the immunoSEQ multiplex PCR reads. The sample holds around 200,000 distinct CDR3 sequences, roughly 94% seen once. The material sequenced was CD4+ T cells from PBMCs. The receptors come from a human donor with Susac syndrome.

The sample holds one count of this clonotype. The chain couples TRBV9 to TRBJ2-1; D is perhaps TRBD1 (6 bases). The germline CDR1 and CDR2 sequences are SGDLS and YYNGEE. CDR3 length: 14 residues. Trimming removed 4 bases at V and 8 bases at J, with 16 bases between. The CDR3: CASSPAGEMYEQFF. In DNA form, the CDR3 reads TGTGCCAGCAGCCCTGCAGGGGAAATGTATGAGCAGTTCTTC. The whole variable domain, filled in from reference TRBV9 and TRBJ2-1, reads DSGVTQTPKHLITATGQRVTLRCSPRSGDLSVYWYQQSLDQGLQFLIQYYNGEERAKGNILERFSAQQFPDLHSELNLSSLELGDSALYFCASSPAGEMYEQFFGPGTRLTVL.

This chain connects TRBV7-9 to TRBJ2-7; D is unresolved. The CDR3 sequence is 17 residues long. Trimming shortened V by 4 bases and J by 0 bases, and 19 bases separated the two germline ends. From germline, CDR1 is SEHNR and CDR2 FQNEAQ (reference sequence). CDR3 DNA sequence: TGTGCCAGCAGCTCTACCTCCGGAGAGACGGGCTCCTACGAGCAGTACTTC. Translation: CASSSTSGETGSYEQYF.

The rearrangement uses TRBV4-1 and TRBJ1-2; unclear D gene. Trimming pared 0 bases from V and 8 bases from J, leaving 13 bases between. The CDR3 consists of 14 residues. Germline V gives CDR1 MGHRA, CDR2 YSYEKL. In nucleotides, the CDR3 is TGCGCCAGCAGCCAAGATCGGACGGCCCTCGGCTACACCTTC. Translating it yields CASSQDRTALGYTF.

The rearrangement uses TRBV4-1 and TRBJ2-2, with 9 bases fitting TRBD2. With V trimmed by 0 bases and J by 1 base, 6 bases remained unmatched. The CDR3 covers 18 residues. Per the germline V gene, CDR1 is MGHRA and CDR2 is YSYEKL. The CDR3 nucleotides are TGCGCCAGCAGCCAAGAGAGAAAGCGGGAGGTGAACACCGGGGAGCTGTTTTTT. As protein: CASSQERKREVNTGELFF.

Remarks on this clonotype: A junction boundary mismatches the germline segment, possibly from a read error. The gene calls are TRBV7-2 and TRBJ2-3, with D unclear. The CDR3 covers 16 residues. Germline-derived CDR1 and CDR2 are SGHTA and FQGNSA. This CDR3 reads CASSVAWGSNADTQYF. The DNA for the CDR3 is TGTGCCAGCAGCGTAGCTTGGGGAAGCAACGCAGATACGCAGTATTTT.

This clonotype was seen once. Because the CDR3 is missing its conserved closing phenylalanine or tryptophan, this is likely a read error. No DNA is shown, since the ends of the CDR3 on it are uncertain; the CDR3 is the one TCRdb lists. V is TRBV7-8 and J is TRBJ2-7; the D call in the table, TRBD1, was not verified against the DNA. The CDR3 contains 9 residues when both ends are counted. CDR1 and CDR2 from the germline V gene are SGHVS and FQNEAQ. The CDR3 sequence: CASRVAGGL.

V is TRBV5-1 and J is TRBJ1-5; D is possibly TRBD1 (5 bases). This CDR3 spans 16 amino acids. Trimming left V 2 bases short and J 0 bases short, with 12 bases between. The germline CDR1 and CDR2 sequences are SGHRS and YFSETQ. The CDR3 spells CASSFGPRGSNQPQHF. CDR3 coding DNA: TGCGCCAGCAGCTTTGGACCGAGGGGTAGCAATCAGCCCCAGCATTTT.

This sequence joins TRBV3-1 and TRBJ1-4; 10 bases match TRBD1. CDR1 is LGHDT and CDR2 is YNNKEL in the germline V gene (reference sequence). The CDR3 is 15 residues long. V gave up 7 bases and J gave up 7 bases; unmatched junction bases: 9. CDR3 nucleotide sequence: TGTGCCAGCACCGATATGGGACAGGGGTCTGAAAAACTGTTTTTT. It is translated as CASTDMGQGSEKLFF.

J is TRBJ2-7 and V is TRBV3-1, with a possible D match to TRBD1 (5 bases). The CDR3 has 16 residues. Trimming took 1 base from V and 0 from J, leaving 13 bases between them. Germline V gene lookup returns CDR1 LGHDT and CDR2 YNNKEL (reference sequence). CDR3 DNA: TGTGCCAGCAGCCAAGGACCCAACAGGCCCTCCTACGAGCAGTACTTC. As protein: CASSQGPNRPSYEQYF.

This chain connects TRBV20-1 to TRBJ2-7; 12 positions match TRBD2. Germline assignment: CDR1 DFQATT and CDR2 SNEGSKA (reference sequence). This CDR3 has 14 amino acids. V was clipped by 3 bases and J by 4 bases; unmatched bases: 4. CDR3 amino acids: CSASGLAGTYEQYF. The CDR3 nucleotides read TGCAGTGCTAGTGGACTAGCGGGAACTTACGAGCAGTACTTC.

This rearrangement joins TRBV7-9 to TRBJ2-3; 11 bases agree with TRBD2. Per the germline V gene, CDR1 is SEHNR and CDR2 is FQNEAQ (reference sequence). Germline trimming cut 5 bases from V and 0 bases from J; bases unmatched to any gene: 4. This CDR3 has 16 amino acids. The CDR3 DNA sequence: TGTGCCAGCAGCCGGACTAGCGGGTCAAGCACAGATACGCAGTATTTT. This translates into CASSRTSGSSTDTQYF. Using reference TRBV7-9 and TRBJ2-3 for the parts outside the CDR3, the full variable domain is DTGVSQNPRHKITKRGQNVTFRCDPISEHNRLYWYRQTLGQGPEFLTYFQNEAQLEKSRLLSDRFSAERPKGSFSTLEIQRTEQGDSAMYLCASSRTSGSSTDTQYFGPGTRLTVL.

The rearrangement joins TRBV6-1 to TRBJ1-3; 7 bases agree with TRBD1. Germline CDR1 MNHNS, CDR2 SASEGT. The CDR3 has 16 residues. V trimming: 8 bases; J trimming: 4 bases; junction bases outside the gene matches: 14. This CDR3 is CASGQRMGQRGNTIYF. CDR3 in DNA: TGTGCCAGCGGCCAAAGGATGGGACAGAGAGGAAACACCATATATTTT.

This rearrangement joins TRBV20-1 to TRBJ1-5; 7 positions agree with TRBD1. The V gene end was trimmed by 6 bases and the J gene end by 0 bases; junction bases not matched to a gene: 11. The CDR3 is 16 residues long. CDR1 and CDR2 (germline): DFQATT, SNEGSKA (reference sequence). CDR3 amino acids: CSATERGQYSNQPQHF. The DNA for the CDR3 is TGCAGTGCGACGGAAAGGGGACAGTATAGCAATCAGCCCCAGCATTTT.

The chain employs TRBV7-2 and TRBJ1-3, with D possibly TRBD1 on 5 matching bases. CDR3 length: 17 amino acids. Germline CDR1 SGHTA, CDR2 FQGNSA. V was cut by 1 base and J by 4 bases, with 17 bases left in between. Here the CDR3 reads CASSLEGIRGTGNTIYF. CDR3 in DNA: TGTGCCAGCAGCTTAGAAGGGATTCGGGGGACCGGAAACACCATATATTTT.

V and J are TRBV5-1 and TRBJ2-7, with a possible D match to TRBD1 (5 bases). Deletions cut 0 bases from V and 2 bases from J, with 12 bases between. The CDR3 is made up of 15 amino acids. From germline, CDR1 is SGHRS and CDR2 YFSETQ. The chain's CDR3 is CASSLEPGPTYEQYF. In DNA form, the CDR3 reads TGCGCCAGCAGCTTGGAGCCAGGGCCTACCTACGAGCAGTACTTC.

The CDR3 here is CASSPSGALAGVTYEQYF. In DNA, the CDR3 is TGTGCCAGCAGCCCTTCGGGCGCGCTAGCGGGGGTCACCTACGAGCAGTACTTC. The rearrangement joins TRBV7-2 to TRBJ2-7, with TRBD2 matching over 10 bases. Germline lookup yields CDR1 SGHTA and CDR2 FQGNSA. CDR3 length equals 18 residues. The V segment lost 5 bases and the J segment 2 bases; nucleotides outside the gene matches: 15.

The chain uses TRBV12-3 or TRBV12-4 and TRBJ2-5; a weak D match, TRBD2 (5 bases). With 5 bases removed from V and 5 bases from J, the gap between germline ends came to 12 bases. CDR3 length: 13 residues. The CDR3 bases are TGTGCCAGCAGTGATGGCGGGCGGGAGACCCAGTACTTC. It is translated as CASSDGGRETQYF.

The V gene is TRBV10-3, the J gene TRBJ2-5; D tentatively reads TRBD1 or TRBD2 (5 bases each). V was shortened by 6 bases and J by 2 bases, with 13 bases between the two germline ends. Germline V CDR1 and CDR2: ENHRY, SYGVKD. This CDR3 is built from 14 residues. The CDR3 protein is CAISPGTEQETQYF. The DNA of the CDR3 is TGTGCCATCAGCCCCGGGACGGAACAAGAGACCCAGTACTTC.

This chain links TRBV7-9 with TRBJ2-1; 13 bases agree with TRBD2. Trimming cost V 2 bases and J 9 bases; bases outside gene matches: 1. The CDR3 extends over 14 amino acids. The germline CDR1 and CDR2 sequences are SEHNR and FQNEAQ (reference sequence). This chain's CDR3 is CASSLRTSGGEQFF. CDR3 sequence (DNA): TGTGCCAGCAGCTTACGGACTAGCGGGGGTGAGCAGTTCTTC.

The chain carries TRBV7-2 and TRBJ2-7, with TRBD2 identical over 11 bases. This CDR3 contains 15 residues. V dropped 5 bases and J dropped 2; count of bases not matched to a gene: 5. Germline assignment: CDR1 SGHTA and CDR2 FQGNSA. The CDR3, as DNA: TGTGCCAGCAGCGCGCGACTAGCGGGAACCTACGAGCAGTACTTC. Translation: CASSARLAGTYEQYF. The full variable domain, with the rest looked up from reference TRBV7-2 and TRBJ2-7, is GAGVSQSPSNKVTEKGKDVELRCDPISGHTALYWYRQSLGQGLEFLIYFQGNSAPDKSGLPSDRFSAERTGGSVSTLTIQRTQQEDSAVYLCASSARLAGTYEQYFGPGTRLTVT.

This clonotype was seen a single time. CDR3 sequence: CASTRYAVEETQYF. The DNA of the CDR3 is TGTGCCAGCACCCGTTACGCGGTTGAAGAGACCCAGTACTTC. The genes are TRBV7-2 and TRBJ2-5; unclear D gene. Trimming took 7 bases from V and 3 from J, leaving 15 bases between them. Germline V gene sequence: CDR1 SGHTA, CDR2 FQGNSA. The CDR3 extends over 14 amino acids.

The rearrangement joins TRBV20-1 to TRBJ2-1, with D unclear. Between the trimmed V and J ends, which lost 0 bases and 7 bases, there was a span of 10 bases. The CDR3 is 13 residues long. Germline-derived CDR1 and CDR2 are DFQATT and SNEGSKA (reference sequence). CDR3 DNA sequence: TGCAGTGCTAGAGAGAAAGGGAAGAATGAGCAGTTCTTC. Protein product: CSAREKGKNEQFF.

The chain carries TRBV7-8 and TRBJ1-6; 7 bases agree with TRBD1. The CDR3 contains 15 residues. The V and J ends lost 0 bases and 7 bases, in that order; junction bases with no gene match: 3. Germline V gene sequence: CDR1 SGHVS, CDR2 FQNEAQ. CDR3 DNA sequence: TGTGCCAGCAGCTTAGCTGCAGGGGGAAATTCACCCCTCCACTTT. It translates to CASSLAAGGNSPLHF.

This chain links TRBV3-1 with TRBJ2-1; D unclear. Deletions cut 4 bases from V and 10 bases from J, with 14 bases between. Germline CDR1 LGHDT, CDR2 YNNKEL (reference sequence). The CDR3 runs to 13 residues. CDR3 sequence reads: CASSPMLMGEQFF. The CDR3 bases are TGTGCCAGCAGCCCGATGCTCATGGGGGAGCAGTTCTTC.

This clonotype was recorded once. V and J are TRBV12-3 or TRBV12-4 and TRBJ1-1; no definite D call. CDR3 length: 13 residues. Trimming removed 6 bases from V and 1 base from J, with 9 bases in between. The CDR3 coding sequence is TGTGCCAGCAGAATAGCGGCGAACACTGAAGCTTTCTTT. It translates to CASRIAANTEAFF.

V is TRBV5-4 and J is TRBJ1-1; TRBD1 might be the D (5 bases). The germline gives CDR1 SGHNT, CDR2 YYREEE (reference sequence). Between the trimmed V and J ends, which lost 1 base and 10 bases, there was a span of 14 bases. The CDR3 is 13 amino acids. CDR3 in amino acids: CASSLNGGRGAFF. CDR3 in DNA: TGTGCCAGCAGCTTGAACGGGGGAAGAGGAGCTTTCTTT.

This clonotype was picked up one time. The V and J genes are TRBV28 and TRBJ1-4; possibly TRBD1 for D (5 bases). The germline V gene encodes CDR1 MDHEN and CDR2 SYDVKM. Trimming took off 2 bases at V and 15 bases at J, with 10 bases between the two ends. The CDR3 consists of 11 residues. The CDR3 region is CASSLQGLMFF. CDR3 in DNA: TGTGCCAGCAGTTTACAGGGCTTAATGTTTTTT. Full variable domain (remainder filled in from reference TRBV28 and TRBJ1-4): DVKVTQSSRYLVKRTGEKVFLECVQDMDHENMFWYRQDPGLGLRLIYFSYDVKMKEKGDIPEGYSVSREKKERFSLILESASTNQTSMYLCASSLQGLMFFGSGTQLSVL.

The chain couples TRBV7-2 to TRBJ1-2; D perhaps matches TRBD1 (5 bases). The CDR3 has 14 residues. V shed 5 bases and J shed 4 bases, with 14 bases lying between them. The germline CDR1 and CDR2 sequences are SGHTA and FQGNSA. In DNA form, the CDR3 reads TGTGCCAGCAGCCCGGGAGCTCAGGGCTATGGCTACACCTTC. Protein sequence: CASSPGAQGYGYTF.

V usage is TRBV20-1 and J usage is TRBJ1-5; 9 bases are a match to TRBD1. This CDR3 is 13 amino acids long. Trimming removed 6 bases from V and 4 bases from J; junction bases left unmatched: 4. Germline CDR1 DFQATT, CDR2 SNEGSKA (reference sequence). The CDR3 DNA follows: TGCAGTGCCCCACAGGGGGCAAATCAGCCCCAGCATTTT. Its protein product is CSAPQGANQPQHF.

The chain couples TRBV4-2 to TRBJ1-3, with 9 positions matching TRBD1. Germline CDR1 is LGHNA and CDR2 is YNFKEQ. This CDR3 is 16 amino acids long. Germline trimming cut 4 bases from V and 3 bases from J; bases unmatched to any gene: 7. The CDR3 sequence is CASSPTPDRGGNTIYF. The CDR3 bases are TGTGCCAGCAGCCCGACACCGGACAGGGGTGGAAACACCATATATTTT.